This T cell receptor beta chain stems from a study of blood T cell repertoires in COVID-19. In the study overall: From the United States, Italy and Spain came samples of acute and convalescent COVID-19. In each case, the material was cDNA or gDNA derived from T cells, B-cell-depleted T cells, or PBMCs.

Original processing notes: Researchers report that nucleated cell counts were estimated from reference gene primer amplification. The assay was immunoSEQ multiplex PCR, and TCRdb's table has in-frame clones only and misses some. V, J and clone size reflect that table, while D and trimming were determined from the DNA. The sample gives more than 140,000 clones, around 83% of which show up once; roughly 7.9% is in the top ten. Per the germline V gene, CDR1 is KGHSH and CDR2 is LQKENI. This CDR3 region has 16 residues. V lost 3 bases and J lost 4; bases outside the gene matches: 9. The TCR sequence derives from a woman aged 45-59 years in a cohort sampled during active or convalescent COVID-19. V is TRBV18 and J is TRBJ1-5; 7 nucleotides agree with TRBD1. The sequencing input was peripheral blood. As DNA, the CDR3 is TGTGCCAGCTCACCGCCTTCAGGGGGACGGAATCAGCCCCAGCATTTT. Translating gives CASSPPSGGRNQPQHF.